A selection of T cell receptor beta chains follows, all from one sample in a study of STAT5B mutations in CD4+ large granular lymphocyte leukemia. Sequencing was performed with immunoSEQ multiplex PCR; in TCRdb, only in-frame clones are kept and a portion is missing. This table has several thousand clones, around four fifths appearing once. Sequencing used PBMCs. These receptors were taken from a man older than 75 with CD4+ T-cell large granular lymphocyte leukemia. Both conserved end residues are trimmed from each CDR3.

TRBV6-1 ASSGPAGEKLF
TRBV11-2 ASRSGTTRWEQY
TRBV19 ASRGIGQEAF
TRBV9 ASSVRGSNTEAF
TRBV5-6 ASSFSTSSSDTQY
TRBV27 ASRLQGLAEGAYEQY
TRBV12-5 ASGLRRSYGYT
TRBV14 ASSLFNSRTSGSRAQETQY
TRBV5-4 ASSLHGHNQPQH
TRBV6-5 ASSRLAGVSYEQY
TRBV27 ASSSHNRFDEQF
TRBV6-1 ASSPGVLEQF
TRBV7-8 ASSLVGGIPEAF
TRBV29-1 SVEGVYEQY
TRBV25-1 ASSGTQGGAYEQY
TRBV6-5 ASNKASGPWTQY
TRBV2 ASSGDSNTEAF
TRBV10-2 ASSPSGGPERFGYT
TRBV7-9 ASSHPAQPQH
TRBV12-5 ASGLVRVNGYT
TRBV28 ASSLLVDEINYGYT
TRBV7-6 ASSSIRIAGGHGTQY
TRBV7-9 ASSFQGFYEQY
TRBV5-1 ASSLGDTELY
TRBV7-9 ASSLSGGYTEAF
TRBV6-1 ASSVGLQRVVAKNIQY
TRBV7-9 ASSLVTSSSYEQY
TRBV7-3 ASSSGQGISEQF
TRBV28 ASTHSGPQH
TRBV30 AWSVGLPEAF
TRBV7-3 ASSLRPQGDTGELF
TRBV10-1 ASSGGLAGGPKAQY
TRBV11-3 ASSAGRTNEQF
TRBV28 ASSFRGRMTQY
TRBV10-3 ATTRSSYNEQF
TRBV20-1 LWDRNT
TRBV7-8 ASSLEDSFNEKLF
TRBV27 ASSIGQGDTEAF
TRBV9 ASSPSYT
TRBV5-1 ASSDAGGSYEQY